A selection of T cell receptor beta chains follows, all from one sample in a study of CXCR3-negative and CXCR3-positive naive CD8 T cells. TCRdb reworked the 5' RACE reads into one entry per CDR3 protein, no DNA. This table lists 50,000 or so distinct CDR3 sequences. What was sequenced was naive CXCR3+ CD8+ T cells from blood. These receptors came from a human donor in good health. Some clones in this sample may be carry-over from other donors' samples. Each CDR3 is given with its conserved first and last residue. For some rows the clone size is stated as once, few or many, or as a class when expanded; others skip it.

TRBJ1-5 | TRBV5-1 | . | CASSFETGVQPQHF
TRBJ2-2 | TRBV4-3 | . | CASSQEVSVAGPNTGELFF
TRBJ2-7 | TRBV7-9 | . | CASSLDREQYF
TRBJ2-7 | TRBV10-3 | . | CAISTPWGGAYEQYF
TRBJ1-1 | TRBV4-3 | . | CASSQDMSLGATEAFF
TRBJ2-7 | TRBV20-1 | . | CSARDRGFEQYF
TRBJ2-3 | TRBV27 | . | CASTLTGALDTQYF
TRBJ2-7 | TRBV11-3 | . | CASSSRQGRDLYF
TRBJ1-1 | TRBV7-2 | . | CASSLVMNTEAYF
TRBJ2-1 | TRBV6-5 | . | CASSYREHNEQFF
TRBJ1-2 | TRBV25-1 | . | CASSTHFYGYTF
TRBJ2-3 | TRBV29-1 | . | CSVEVDRRRGTDTQYF
TRBJ2-4 | TRBV7-8 | . | CASSLARGENIQYF
TRBJ2-3 | TRBV29-1 | . | CSVVLADGTDTPYF
TRBJ2-1 | TRBV12-3/TRBV12-4 | . | CASTRQAGGNEQFF
TRBJ2-7 | TRBV3-1 | . | CASSPLGLPNSYEQYF
TRBJ2-1 | TRBV6-4 | . | CASSRTGEGNEQFF
TRBJ1-2 | TRBV9 | . | CASTIGGLHYGYTF
TRBJ2-7 | TRBV21-1 | . | CASSKAPGQPF
TRBJ2-4 | TRBV7-9 | . | CASSNKGGNIQYF
TRBJ2-1 | TRBV7-8 | . | CASSFQRGGSYNEQFF
TRBJ2-1 | TRBV7-9 | . | CASSKPGQGNEQFF
TRBJ1-1 | TRBV29-1 | . | CSVVGGGGPVFTEAFF
TRBJ2-7 | TRBV28 | . | CASSLTGVDEQYF
TRBJ2-5 | TRBV12-3/TRBV12-4 | . | CASSLARGAETQYF
TRBJ2-5 | TRBV18 | . | CASSPEVSETQYF
TRBJ1-5 | TRBV14 | . | CASSPNGRDQPQHF
TRBJ2-4 | TRBV7-9 | . | CASSPRGYIQYF
TRBJ1-1 | TRBV4-3 | . | CASSQGTGFTEAFF
TRBJ1-5 | TRBV28 | . | CASILKQPISNQPQHF
TRBJ1-6 | TRBV3-1 | . | CASSQDGQGSSPLHF
TRBJ1-1 | TRBV28 | . | CASSSPGPRGTEAFF
TRBJ2-5 | TRBV28 | . | CASSLNTLQETQYF
TRBJ2-5 | TRBV7-9 | . | CASRSYIDRQETQYF
TRBJ2-6 | TRBV29-1 | . | CSVGPGTGGTTGANVLTF
TRBJ2-1 | TRBV29-1 | . | CSVAGSSYNEQFF
TRBJ2-2 | TRBV3-1 | . | CASIRAGDTGELFF
TRBJ1-1 | TRBV29-1 | . | CSVDTTGTGVTEAFF
TRBJ1-5 | TRBV23-1 | . | CASSQTSTGSNQPQHF
TRBJ2-1 | TRBV12-3/TRBV12-4 | . | CASSLNTPSSYNEQFF
TRBJ2-7 | TRBV11-3 | medium-sized | CASSLRGGPYEQYF
TRBJ2-2 | TRBV9 | . | CASSVETYTGELFF
TRBJ1-1 | TRBV6-6 | . | CASSYRIEGHQAFF
TRBJ2-4 | TRBV7-2 | . | CASSFPGQGGENIQYF
TRBJ1-1 | TRBV7-9 | . | CASRQGSNTEAFF
TRBJ2-7 | TRBV9 | . | CASSPGPPYEQYF
TRBJ2-7 | TRBV28 | . | CASSISDGTYEQYF
TRBJ2-7 | TRBV4-3 | . | CASSRSLGQGFYEQYF
TRBJ2-5 | TRBV27 | . | CASSLLGMETQYF
TRBJ2-7 | TRBV29-1 | . | CSVELAGGLSYEQYF
TRBJ2-7 | TRBV7-6 | . | CASSPNSGTYEQYF
TRBJ2-1 | TRBV12-3/TRBV12-4 | . | CASKNSGVGIGNEQFF
TRBJ1-6 | TRBV18 | . | CASSGKDQGVYSPLHF
TRBJ2-2 | TRBV7-9 | . | CASSSRLGGTGELFF
TRBJ2-7 | TRBV27 | . | CASSSQSYEQYF
TRBJ2-3 | TRBV28 | . | CASSFLTKGVTDTQYF
TRBJ2-1 | TRBV29-1 | . | CSVVYPRGEQFF
TRBJ2-1 | TRBV29-1 | medium-sized | CSVRLYNEQFF
TRBJ2-1 | TRBV28 | . | CASSGGAGGRYNEQFF